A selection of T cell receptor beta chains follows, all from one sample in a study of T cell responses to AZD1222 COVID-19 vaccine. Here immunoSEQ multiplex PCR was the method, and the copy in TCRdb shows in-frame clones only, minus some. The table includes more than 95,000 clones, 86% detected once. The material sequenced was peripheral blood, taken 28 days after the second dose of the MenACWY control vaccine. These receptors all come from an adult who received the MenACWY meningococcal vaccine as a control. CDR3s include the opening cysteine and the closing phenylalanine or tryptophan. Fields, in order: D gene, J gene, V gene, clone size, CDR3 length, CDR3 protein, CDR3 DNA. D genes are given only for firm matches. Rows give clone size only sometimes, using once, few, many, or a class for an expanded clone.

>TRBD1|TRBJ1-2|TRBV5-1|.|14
CASSWDSQTYGYTF
TGCGCCAGCAGCTGGGACAGCCAGACCTATGGCTACACCTTC
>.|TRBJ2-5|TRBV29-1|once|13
CSVEKDIQETQYF
TGCAGCGTTGAGAAGGACATCCAAGAGACCCAGTACTTC
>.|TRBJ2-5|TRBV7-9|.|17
CASSSGGGRGNQETQYF
TGTGCCAGCAGCTCCGGCGGGGGCCGCGGGAACCAAGAGACCCAGTACTTC
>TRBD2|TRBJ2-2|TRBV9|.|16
CASSVLTSGATGELFF
TGTGCCAGCAGCGTTCTGACTAGCGGGGCCACCGGGGAGCTGTTTTTT
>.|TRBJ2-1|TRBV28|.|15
CASIPRGGPYNEQFF
TGTGCCAGCATCCCAAGGGGGGGGCCCTACAATGAGCAGTTCTTC
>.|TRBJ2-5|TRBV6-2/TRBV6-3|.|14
CASSYGDNQETQYF
TGTGCCAGCAGTTACGGTGACAACCAAGAGACCCAGTACTTC
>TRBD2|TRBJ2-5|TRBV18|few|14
CASSPKASGKTQYF
TGTGCCAGCTCACCCAAAGCTAGCGGGAAGACCCAGTACTTC
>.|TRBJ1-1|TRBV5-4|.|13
CASSQRQLTEAFF
TGTGCCAGCAGCCAAAGACAGCTCACTGAAGCTTTCTTT
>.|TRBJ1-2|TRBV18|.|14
CASSPGAGRNGYTF
TGTGCCAGCTCACCAGGGGCGGGGCGTAATGGCTACACCTTC
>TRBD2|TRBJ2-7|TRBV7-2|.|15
CASSSSSGGRYEQYF
TGTGCCAGCAGCTCTTCTAGCGGGGGACGCTACGAGCAGTACTTC
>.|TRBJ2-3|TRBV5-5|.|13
CASSPVKEGTQYF
TGTGCCAGCAGCCCAGTAAAGGAGGGTACACAGTATTTT
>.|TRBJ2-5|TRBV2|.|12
CASSDTRETQYF
TGTGCCAGCAGTGATACCCGGGAGACCCAGTACTTC
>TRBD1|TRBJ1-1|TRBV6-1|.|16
CASSEVRAGGRTEAFF
TGTGCCAGCAGTGAAGTAAGAGCAGGGGGCAGGACTGAAGCTTTCTTT
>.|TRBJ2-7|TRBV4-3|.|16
CASSPTTRGPPYEQYF
TGCGCCAGCAGCCCCACAACCCGGGGGCCCCCCTACGAGCAGTACTTC
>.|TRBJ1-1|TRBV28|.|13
CASGRGLNTEAFF
TGTGCCAGCGGCAGGGGCCTGAACACTGAAGCTTTCTTT
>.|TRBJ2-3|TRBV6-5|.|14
CASSPGSFTDTQYF
TGTGCCAGCAGCCCCGGGTCCTTCACAGATACGCAGTATTTT
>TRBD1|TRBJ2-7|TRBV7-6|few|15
CASSEGARQYYEQYF
TGTGCCAGCAGCGAGGGGGCTAGGCAATACTACGAGCAGTACTTC
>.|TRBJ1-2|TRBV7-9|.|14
CASSLQGGPYGYTF
TGTGCCAGCAGCCTCCAGGGAGGCCCATATGGCTACACCTTC
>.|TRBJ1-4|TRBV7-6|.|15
CASSPTIREGEKLFF
TGTGCCAGCAGCCCAACCATCAGGGAGGGAGAAAAACTGTTTTTT
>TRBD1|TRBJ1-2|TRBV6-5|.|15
CASSPRRTGDYGYTF
TGTGCCAGCAGTCCCCGGCGGACAGGGGACTATGGCTACACCTTC
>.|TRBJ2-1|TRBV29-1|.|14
CSVEVPNLYNEQFF
TGCAGCGTTGAAGTGCCCAACCTATACAATGAGCAGTTCTTC
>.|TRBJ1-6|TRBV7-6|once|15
CASSLAGGVNSPLHF
TGTGCCAGCAGCTTAGCGGGAGGGGTTAATTCACCCCTCCACTTT
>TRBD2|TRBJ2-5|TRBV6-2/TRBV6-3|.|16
CASSQKAGAIQETQYF
TGTGCCAGCAGCCAAAAAGCGGGGGCTATCCAAGAGACCCAGTACTTC
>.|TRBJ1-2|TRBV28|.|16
CASSSHGPDGNYGYTF
TGTGCCAGCAGTTCCCATGGACCGGACGGTAACTATGGCTACACCTTC